The 10 T cell receptor beta chains listed next were all sequenced from one sample in a study of blood T cell repertoires in COVID-19. Data came from immunoSEQ multiplex PCR; TCRdb stores just in-frame clones and leaves some out. The table shows hundreds of thousands of clones, with around 86% occurring only once. Material for sequencing was peripheral blood. The receptors here all came from a human donor in a cohort sampled during active COVID-19.

The genes are TRBV18 and TRBJ2-1, with D possibly being TRBD2 (6 bases). Germline V gives CDR1 KGHSH, CDR2 LQKENI. The CDR3 is made up of 15 amino acids. V was pared by 3 bases and J by 7 bases, with 16 bases between. The chain's CDR3 is CASSPPNVEGNEQFF. Here the CDR3 DNA reads TGTGCCAGCTCACCCCCAAATGTGGAGGGTAATGAGCAGTTCTTC.

This chain joins TRBV10-1 and TRBJ2-5; D possibly corresponds to TRBD1 (6 bases). Trimming left V 0 bases short and J 0 bases short, with 11 bases between. Germline CDR1 reads WNHNN; CDR2 reads SYGVQD (reference sequence). The CDR3 runs 16 residues. The DNA of the CDR3 is TGCGCCAGCAGTGAGTCGACAGGCCGGAACCAAGAGACCCAGTACTTC. This codes for CASSESTGRNQETQYF.

The chain couples TRBV4-1 to TRBJ2-1; D is undetermined. Germline CDR1 and CDR2: MGHRA and YSYEKL. Trimming removed 2 bases at V and 3 bases at J, with 5 bases between. The CDR3 contains 13 residues. CDR3 sequence (DNA): TGCGCCAGCAGCCAAACAGACTACAATGAGCAGTTCTTC. Translation: CASSQTDYNEQFF.

This clone was seen more than once but under ten times. CDR3 DNA: TGTGCCAGCACACAGGGGATGAACACTGAAGCTTTCTTT. It specifies CASTQGMNTEAFF. The chain combines TRBV28 with TRBJ1-1; 7 bases fit TRBD1. This CDR3 is 13 amino acids long. J gave up 0 bases and V 7 bases, and 2 bases lay outside the gene matches. Germline V gene lookup returns CDR1 MDHEN and CDR2 SYDVKM.

This chain links TRBV27 with TRBJ2-2; D is perhaps TRBD1 (5 bases). Germline assignment: CDR1 MNHEY and CDR2 SMNVEV (reference sequence). This CDR3 is built from 14 residues. V was trimmed by 8 bases and J by 6 bases, leaving 16 bases between them. CDR3 nucleotide sequence: TGTGCCAGCCGTGGTCACAGGCATCCCGGGGAGCTGTTTTTT. It is translated as CASRGHRHPGELFF.

The genes are TRBV11-2 and TRBJ1-3; D is perhaps TRBD1 (5 bases). CDR3 length: 15 amino acids. Trimming removed 5 bases at V and 0 bases at J, with 11 bases between. Germline assignment: CDR1 SGHAT and CDR2 FQNNGV. CDR3 nucleotides: TGTGCCAGCAGCACCTACAGGTTCTCTGGAAACACCATATATTTT. It specifies CASSTYRFSGNTIYF.

This clone was seen once. The rearrangement links TRBV5-1 to TRBJ2-5, with D perhaps TRBD2 (5 bases). CDR3 length equals 14 residues. Trimming cost V 0 bases and J 4 bases, with 10 bases left between them. CDR1 is SGHRS, CDR2 YFSETQ, per germline. CDR3: CASSLGLRAETQYF. DNA of the CDR3: TGCGCCAGCAGCTTGGGACTAAGGGCAGAGACCCAGTACTTC.

The chain uses TRBV7-3 and TRBJ2-1; no clear D. CDR3 length: 13 amino acids. CDR1 SGHTA and CDR2 FQGTGA come from the germline V gene. Trimming pared 3 bases from V and 9 bases from J, leaving 12 bases between. The CDR3 sequence: CASSLSRNSEQFF. The CDR3 DNA is TGTGCCAGCAGCTTGAGTCGAAATAGTGAGCAGTTCTTC.

V is TRBV7-2 and J is TRBJ2-3; TRBD2 matches 9 bases. V shed 1 base and J 6 bases; nucleotides not matched to a gene: 2. The CDR3 extends over 14 amino acids. Germline V gene lookup returns CDR1 SGHTA and CDR2 FQGNSA. CDR3: CASSLVAGVDTQYF. CDR3 nucleotides: TGTGCCAGCAGCTTAGTAGCGGGGGTGGATACGCAGTATTTT.

The chain has TRBV7-3 and TRBJ2-2; 9 bases line up with TRBD2. V lost 4 bases and J lost 6; bases outside the gene matches: 9. Germline V gene lookup returns CDR1 SGHTA and CDR2 FQGTGA. The CDR3 loop spans 16 amino acids. CDR3 protein: CASSSPLAGGSGELFF. The CDR3 DNA reads as TGTGCCAGCAGCTCACCTCTTGCGGGAGGGTCCGGGGAGCTGTTTTTT.